This T cell receptor beta chain came from a study of blood T cell repertoires in COVID-19. About the research overall: Nucleic acid was either cDNA or gDNA, and it came from T cells, B-cell-depleted T cells, or PBMCs.

In the original processing: Nucleated cell number was recorded as an estimate derived from reference gene primer amplification. The protocol was immunoSEQ multiplex PCR, while the TCRdb copy is restricted to in-frame clones and leaves out a portion. V and J calls and clone size are copied from that table; D and trimming were computed from the DNA. The data contain 120,000 to 150,000 clones, about 81% of them singletons. Trimming left V 3 bases short and J 7 bases short, with 10 bases between. In germline, CDR1 is KGHSH, CDR2 LQKENI. CDR3 length equals 13 residues. This TCR was sampled from an elderly woman with acute or convalescent COVID-19. Source material: peripheral blood. This chain links TRBV18 with TRBJ2-1; perhaps TRBD2 as D (5 bases). The CDR3 is CASSPYVANEQFF. CDR3 nucleotides: TGTGCCAGCTCACCTTACGTAGCGAATGAGCAGTTCTTC.